Listed here are 28 T cell receptor beta chains from one sample, sequenced in a study of radiotherapy plus CTLA-4 blockade in lung cancer listed by TCRdb under 2018. The library came from the immunoSEQ multiplex PCR assay. TCRdb carries this immuneACCESS record with in-frame sequences only. Its versions omit some clonotypes, under half of them owing to an unresolved V gene in the studies checked, with the rest unexplained. The table for this sample lists 70,000 to 90,000 clones; about 78% of them were counted only once. Over 20% of the sample lies in the top ten. The source material was peripheral blood, sampled from a patient treated with radiotherapy plus ipilimumab. All receptors derive from a human donor with non-small cell lung cancer whose response to radiotherapy plus ipilimumab could not be evaluated. Some clones in this sample may be carry-over from other donors' samples.

As regards this clone: This sample also contains other DNA sequences that code for the same CDR3. The chain employs TRBV27 and TRBJ1-2; the match to TRBD1 covers 8 bases. In germline, CDR1 is MNHEY, CDR2 SMNVEV (reference sequence). After removal of 2 bases from V and 2 bases from J, the junction contained 4 bases not matched to a gene. The CDR3 extends over 15 amino acids. As DNA, the CDR3 is TGTGCCAGCAGTTTAAAACAGGGGGGAAACTATGGCTACACCTTC. Residues: CASSLKQGGNYGYTF.

The rearrangement links TRBV5-1 to TRBJ1-1, with D tentatively TRBD1 (5 bases). Germline V gene sequence: CDR1 SGHRS, CDR2 YFSETQ. The CDR3 covers 15 residues. V dropped 4 bases and J dropped 5 bases, with 18 bases sitting between them. The CDR3 here is CASSQRQSLGTEAFF. DNA of the CDR3: TGCGCCAGCAGCCAACGACAGTCACTCGGGACTGAAGCTTTCTTT.

The rearrangement joins TRBV4-3 to TRBJ2-4; TRBD1 aligns across 8 bases. This CDR3 contains 15 residues. V lost 0 bases to trimming and J lost 9 bases; unmatched junction nucleotides: 7. From germline, CDR1 is LGHNA and CDR2 YSLEER. CDR3 nucleotide sequence: TGCGCCAGCAGCCAAGACGGGCAGGGGGCGGGCATTCAGTACTTC. This translates into CASSQDGQGAGIQYF.

Written as DNA, the CDR3 is TGTGCCAGCAGCCACGGACACGCAGAGGAGACCCAGTACTTC. Its protein product is CASSHGHAEETQYF. The chain uses TRBV6-6 and TRBJ2-5; D might be TRBD1 (5 bases). V was shortened by 6 bases and J by 5 bases, with 16 bases between the two germline ends. The CDR3 contains 14 residues. The germline CDR1 and CDR2 sequences are MNHNY and SVGAGI (reference sequence).

J is TRBJ2-1 and V is TRBV5-1; 7 positions match TRBD1. Germline values: CDR1 SGHRS, CDR2 YFSETQ. V was pared by 0 bases and J by 3 bases, with 3 bases of the junction left unmatched. This CDR3 has 15 residues. The CDR3 here is CASSLEQGNYNEQFF. The DNA for the CDR3 is TGCGCCAGCAGCTTGGAACAGGGGAACTACAATGAGCAGTTCTTC.

V usage is TRBV11-1 and J usage is TRBJ1-1, with 8 bases that match TRBD1. This CDR3 has 14 amino acids. Germline V gene sequence: CDR1 SGHAT, CDR2 FQDESV (reference sequence). V was clipped by 6 bases and J by 4 bases; unmatched bases: 7. As DNA, the CDR3 is TGTGCCAGCAGTCTTACAGGGGGAGGCACTGAAGCTTTCTTT. Translated: CASSLTGGGTEAFF.

V usage is TRBV5-1 and J usage is TRBJ1-5, with a tentative D call TRBD1 (5 bases). The CDR3 runs to 14 residues. Germline-derived CDR1 and CDR2 are SGHRS and YFSETQ. Trimming took off 2 bases at V and 7 bases at J, with 13 bases between the two ends. The CDR3 spells CASSFGGDGQPQHF. The DNA of the CDR3 is TGCGCCAGCAGCTTCGGAGGGGACGGACAGCCCCAGCATTTT.

The rearrangement joins TRBV6-5 to TRBJ2-3; 9 positions agree with TRBD2. Germline values: CDR1 MNHEY, CDR2 SVGAGI. The CDR3 length is 16 residues. Losses at the gene ends were 2 bases for V and 6 bases for J; bases not matched to a gene: 9. CDR3 nucleotide sequence: TGTGCCAGCAGTTACGTCGCTAGCGGGGAAGCTGATACGCAGTATTTT. It is translated as CASSYVASGEADTQYF.

This rearrangement joins TRBV18 to TRBJ2-7; TRBD2 agrees at 7 bases. J gave up 5 bases and V 0 bases, and 7 bases lay outside the gene matches. In germline, CDR1 is KGHSH, CDR2 LQKENI. This CDR3 comprises 15 residues. The DNA for the CDR3 is TGTGCCAGCTCACCACCCGGGGGGAGGGTGAACGAGCAGTACTTC. Encoded protein: CASSPPGGRVNEQYF.

The J gene is TRBJ2-5, the V gene TRBV5-8; TRBD2 might be the D (5 bases). In germline, CDR1 is SGHTS, CDR2 YDEGEE. Trimming removed 5 bases at V and 9 bases at J, with 17 bases between. The CDR3 extends over 13 amino acids. CDR3 sequence reads: CASRTSGLSAQYF. The CDR3 DNA reads as TGTGCCAGCAGGACCAGCGGACTGTCCGCCCAGTACTTC.

The V and J genes are TRBV6-1 and TRBJ1-1, with a possible D match to TRBD1 (6 bases). The germline gives CDR1 MNHNS, CDR2 SASEGT. The V end lost 6 bases, the J end lost 4 bases, and 12 bases lay between the germline ends. CDR3 length: 13 amino acids. The CDR3 DNA is TGTGCCAGCAGCCTACAGGGTCCCACTGAAGCTTTCTTT. Amino acid sequence: CASSLQGPTEAFF.

V and J are TRBV19 and TRBJ1-1; no clear D. Germline loops: CDR1 LNHDA, CDR2 SQIVND (reference sequence). Between the trimmed V and J ends, which lost 3 bases and 3 bases, there was a span of 8 bases. The CDR3 consists of 13 residues. The CDR3 loop is CASSIERDTEAFF. In DNA, the CDR3 is TGTGCCAGTAGTATCGAGAGAGACACTGAAGCTTTCTTT.

CDR3 sequence reads: CASRTGELYEQYF. The CDR3 region has the DNA TGTGCCAGCAGGACGGGGGAGCTCTACGAGCAGTACTTC. The chain links TRBV28 to TRBJ2-7; D might be TRBD2 (6 bases). Looked up from germline, CDR1 is MDHEN and CDR2 is SYDVKM. The V end lost 6 bases, the J end lost 3 bases, and 12 bases lay between the germline ends. This CDR3 spans 13 amino acids.

The rearrangement uses TRBV6-5 and TRBJ2-1; D perhaps matches TRBD1 (6 bases). V was shortened by 4 bases and J by 15 bases, with 13 bases between the two germline ends. The CDR3 length is 11 residues. The germline V gene has CDR1 MNHEY and CDR2 SVGAGI. The CDR3 loop is CASSFRGEVFF. The CDR3, as DNA: TGTGCCAGCAGTTTCAGGGGTGAGGTGTTCTTC.

The chain employs TRBV6-1 and TRBJ1-2; a weak D match, TRBD1 (6 bases). V lost 4 bases and J lost 5, with 17 bases in between. Germline V gives CDR1 MNHNS, CDR2 SASEGT. There are 15 residues in the CDR3. The CDR3 region is CASSGTGSVGYGYTF. As DNA, the CDR3 is TGTGCCAGCAGTGGAACAGGGTCTGTCGGATATGGCTACACCTTC.

The V call is TRBV29-1, the J call TRBJ2-7; D not resolved. The CDR3 extends over 14 amino acids. The germline V and J ends were trimmed by 5 bases and 0 bases, with 14 bases remaining between them. The germline V gene encodes CDR1 SQVTM and CDR2 ANQGSEA. For the CDR3, the DNA is TGCAGCGTTCGGCCACAGCAGTCCTCCTACGAGCAGTACTTC. This encodes CSVRPQQSSYEQYF.

The chain employs TRBV2 and TRBJ2-7; D is perhaps TRBD2 (6 bases). From germline, CDR1 is SNHLY and CDR2 FYNNEI. The CDR3 covers 12 residues. The V gene lost 7 bases and the J gene lost 5 bases, with 12 bases spanning the gap. CDR3 bases: TGTGCCAGCAACTTCTGGGGGGACGAGCAGTACTTC. Its protein is CASNFWGDEQYF.

The chain has TRBV7-8 and TRBJ2-3; 16 bases line up with TRBD2. The CDR3 sequence is 20 residues long. V gave up 2 bases and J gave up 1 base; unmatched junction bases: 9. Germline lookup yields CDR1 SGHVS and CDR2 FQNEAQ. The CDR3 nucleotides read TGTGCCAGCAGCTTAAGGGTCTCCGGGACTAGCGGGGGGGGCACAGATACGCAGTATTTT. Its translation: CASSLRVSGTSGGGTDTQYF.

The J gene is TRBJ2-3, the V gene TRBV7-2; 9 bases are shared with TRBD2. The CDR3 is 19 residues long. The V gene end was trimmed by 4 bases and the J gene end by 0 bases; junction bases not matched to a gene: 14. CDR1 and CDR2 (germline): SGHTA, FQGNSA. In DNA, the CDR3 is TGTGCCAGCAGCTACGCGACACATATGACTAGCGGAAGCACAGATACGCAGTATTTT. It yields the protein CASSYATHMTSGSTDTQYF.

This chain connects TRBV6-5 to TRBJ2-7; TRBD2 aligns across 8 bases. After removal of 6 bases from V and 4 bases from J, the junction contained 2 bases not matched to a gene. Germline V gene data show CDR1 as MNHEY and CDR2 as SVGAGI. The CDR3 runs to 12 residues. The CDR3 coding sequence is TGTGCCAGCAGCGGGGGGGGTTACGAGCAGTACTTC. This codes for CASSGGGYEQYF.

CDR3 bases: TGTGCCAGCAGTCCCGCAGGGGGAGTTGGCTATGGCTACACCTTC. Translation: CASSPAGGVGYGYTF. The chain employs TRBV27 and TRBJ1-2; 7 nucleotides line up with TRBD1. The CDR3 sequence is 15 residues long. J lost 4 bases, V lost 5 bases, and 10 bases had no gene match. From germline, CDR1 is MNHEY and CDR2 SMNVEV (reference sequence).

The V call is TRBV28, the J call TRBJ1-2; 8 nucleotides match TRBD1. Per the germline V gene, CDR1 is MDHEN and CDR2 is SYDVKM. The CDR3 has 14 residues. Trimming removed 7 bases from V and 2 bases from J; junction bases left unmatched: 6. For the CDR3, the DNA is TGTGCCAGCACCAAGGACAGGGTGAACTATGGCTACACCTTC. It is translated as CASTKDRVNYGYTF.

The rearrangement links TRBV7-9 to TRBJ2-1, with D possibly being TRBD2 (6 bases). Per germline, CDR1 SEHNR and CDR2 FQNEAQ (reference sequence). V dropped 1 base and J dropped 3 bases, with 10 bases sitting between them. The CDR3 loop spans 15 amino acids. The CDR3 is CASSLGRGYYNEQFF. The DNA for the CDR3 is TGTGCCAGCAGCTTAGGGAGGGGTTACTACAATGAGCAGTTCTTC. Complete variable domain (other parts from reference TRBV7-9 and TRBJ2-1): DTGVSQNPRHKITKRGQNVTFRCDPISEHNRLYWYRQTLGQGPEFLTYFQNEAQLEKSRLLSDRFSAERPKGSFSTLEIQRTEQGDSAMYLCASSLGRGYYNEQFFGPGTRLTVL.

The J gene is TRBJ1-3, the V gene TRBV28; 7 bases are a match to TRBD1. Germline V CDR1 and CDR2: MDHEN, SYDVKM. The CDR3 loop spans 15 amino acids. Germline trimming cut 1 base from V and 2 bases from J; bases unmatched to any gene: 2. The CDR3 region is CASSLSGTAGNTIYF. Written as DNA, the CDR3 is TGTGCCAGCAGTTTATCCGGGACAGCTGGAAACACCATATATTTT.

This chain uses TRBV15 with TRBJ2-7; TRBD1 agrees at 7 bases. Germline CDR1 and CDR2: LNHNV and YYDKDF (reference sequence). V trimming: 0 bases; J trimming: 3 bases; junction bases outside the gene matches: 11. This CDR3 is built from 17 residues. Written as DNA, the CDR3 is TGTGCCACCAGCAGAGATCTGGGGCAGGGGGTGATCTACGAGCAGTACTTC. Translating gives CATSRDLGQGVIYEQYF.

This rearrangement joins TRBV4-1 to TRBJ1-1; 8 bases agree with TRBD1. CDR1 is MGHRA and CDR2 is YSYEKL in the germline V gene. This CDR3 comprises 15 residues. Trimming removed 0 bases from V and 10 bases from J; junction bases left unmatched: 10. CDR3 DNA sequence: TGCGCCAGCAGCCAAGACGACAGGGGAGGAAGGTTAGCTTTCTTT. This codes for CASSQDDRGGRLAFF.

The chain is built from TRBV28 and TRBJ1-4; a possible D gene is TRBD1 (5 bases). Germline V gene sequence: CDR1 MDHEN, CDR2 SYDVKM. V was clipped by 5 bases and J by 4 bases, with 14 bases between them. This CDR3 has 15 amino acids. CDR3 coding DNA: TGTGCCAGCAGTGCACCGGGACTCTTTAATGAAAAACTGTTTTTT. This translates into CASSAPGLFNEKLFF.

This rearrangement joins TRBV4-1 to TRBJ1-5; D remains ambiguous. Per the germline V gene, CDR1 is MGHRA and CDR2 is YSYEKL. The CDR3 totals 15 residues. V lost 0 bases to trimming and J lost 9 bases, with 15 bases between them. CDR3 protein: CASSQDFGSSGPQHF. The CDR3 bases are TGCGCCAGCAGCCAAGATTTCGGTAGCTCGGGGCCCCAGCATTTT.